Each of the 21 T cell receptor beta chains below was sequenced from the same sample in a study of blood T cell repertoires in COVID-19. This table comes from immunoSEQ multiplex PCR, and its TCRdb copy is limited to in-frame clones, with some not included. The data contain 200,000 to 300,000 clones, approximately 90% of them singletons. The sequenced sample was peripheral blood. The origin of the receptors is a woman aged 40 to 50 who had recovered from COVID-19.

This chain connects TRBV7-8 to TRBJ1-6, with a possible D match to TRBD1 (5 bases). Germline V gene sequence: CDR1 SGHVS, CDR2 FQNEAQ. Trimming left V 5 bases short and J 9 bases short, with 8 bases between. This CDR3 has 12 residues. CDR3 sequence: CASSPRGSPLHF. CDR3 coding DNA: TGTGCCAGCAGCCCTAGGGGTTCACCCCTCCACTTT.

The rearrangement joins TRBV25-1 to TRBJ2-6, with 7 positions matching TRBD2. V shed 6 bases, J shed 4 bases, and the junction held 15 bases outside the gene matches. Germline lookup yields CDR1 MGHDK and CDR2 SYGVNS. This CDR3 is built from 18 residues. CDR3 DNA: TGTGCCAGCAGGCCCCCGGGGGGACCCGTCGTCGGGGCCAACGTCCTGACTTTC. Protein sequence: CASRPPGGPVVGANVLTF.

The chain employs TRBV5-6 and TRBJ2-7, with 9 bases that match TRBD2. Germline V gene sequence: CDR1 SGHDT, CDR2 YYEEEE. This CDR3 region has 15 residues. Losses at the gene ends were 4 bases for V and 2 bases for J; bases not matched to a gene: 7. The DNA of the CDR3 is TGTGCCAGCAGCGGGGTGGGGACTAGCACCTACGAGCAGTACGTC. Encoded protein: CASSGVGTSTYEQYV.

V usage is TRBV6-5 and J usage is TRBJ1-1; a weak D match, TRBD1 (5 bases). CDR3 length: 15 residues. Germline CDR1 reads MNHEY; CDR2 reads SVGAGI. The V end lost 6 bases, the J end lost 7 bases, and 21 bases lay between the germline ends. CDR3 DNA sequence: TGTGCCAGCAGGGACCCACCGGGGGAGCGGAGTGAAGCTTTCTTT. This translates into CASRDPPGERSEAFF.

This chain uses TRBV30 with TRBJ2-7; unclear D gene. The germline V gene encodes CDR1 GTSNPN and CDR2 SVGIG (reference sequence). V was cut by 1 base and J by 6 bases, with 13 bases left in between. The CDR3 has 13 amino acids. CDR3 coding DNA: TGTGCCTGGAGTGGTCCCGAGTCTCGCGAGCAGTACTTC. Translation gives CAWSGPESREQYF.

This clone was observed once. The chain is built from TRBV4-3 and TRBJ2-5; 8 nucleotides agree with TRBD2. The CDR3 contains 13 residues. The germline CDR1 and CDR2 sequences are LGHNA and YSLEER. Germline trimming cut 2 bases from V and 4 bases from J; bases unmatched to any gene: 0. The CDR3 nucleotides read TGCGCCAGCAGCCAACTAGCGGGAGAGACCCAGTACTTC. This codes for CASSQLAGETQYF.

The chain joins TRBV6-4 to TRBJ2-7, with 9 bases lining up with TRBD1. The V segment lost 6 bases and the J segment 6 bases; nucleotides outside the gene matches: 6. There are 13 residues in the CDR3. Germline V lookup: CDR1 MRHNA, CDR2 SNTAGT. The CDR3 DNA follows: TGTGCCAGCAGCCAGGGACAGGGTCTCGAGCAGTACTTC. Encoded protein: CASSQGQGLEQYF.

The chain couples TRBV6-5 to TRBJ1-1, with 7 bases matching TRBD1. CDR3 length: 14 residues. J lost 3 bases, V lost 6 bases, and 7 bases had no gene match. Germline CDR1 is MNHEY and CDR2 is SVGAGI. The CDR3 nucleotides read TGTGCCAGCAGGGACAGGCGAATTTACACTGAAGCTTTCTTT. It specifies CASRDRRIYTEAFF.

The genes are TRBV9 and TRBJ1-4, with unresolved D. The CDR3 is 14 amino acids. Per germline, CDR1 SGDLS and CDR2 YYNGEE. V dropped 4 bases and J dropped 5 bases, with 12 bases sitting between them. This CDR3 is CASSPGEPNEKLFF. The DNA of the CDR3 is TGTGCCAGCAGCCCCGGGGAGCCCAATGAAAAACTGTTTTTT.

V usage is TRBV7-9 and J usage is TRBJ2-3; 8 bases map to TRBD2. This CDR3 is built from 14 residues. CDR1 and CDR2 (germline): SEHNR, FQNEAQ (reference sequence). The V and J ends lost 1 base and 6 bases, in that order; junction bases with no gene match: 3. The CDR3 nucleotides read TGTGCCAGCAGCTTAGTCCCGGGAGGGGATACGCAGTATTTT. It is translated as CASSLVPGGDTQYF.

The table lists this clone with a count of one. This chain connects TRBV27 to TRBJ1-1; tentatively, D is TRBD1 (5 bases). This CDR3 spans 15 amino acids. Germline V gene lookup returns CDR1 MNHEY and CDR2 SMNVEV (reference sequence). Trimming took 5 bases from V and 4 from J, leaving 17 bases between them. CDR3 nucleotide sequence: TGTGCCAGCAGTGCCCCCCTGGGGCGCGGCACTGAAGCTTTCTTT. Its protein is CASSAPLGRGTEAFF.

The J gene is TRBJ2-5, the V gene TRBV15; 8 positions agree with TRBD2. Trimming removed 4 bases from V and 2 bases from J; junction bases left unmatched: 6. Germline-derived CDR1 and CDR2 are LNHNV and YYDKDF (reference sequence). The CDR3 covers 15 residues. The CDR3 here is CATSTRTSRQETQYF. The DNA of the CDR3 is TGTGCCACCAGCACCCGGACTAGCCGACAAGAGACCCAGTACTTC.

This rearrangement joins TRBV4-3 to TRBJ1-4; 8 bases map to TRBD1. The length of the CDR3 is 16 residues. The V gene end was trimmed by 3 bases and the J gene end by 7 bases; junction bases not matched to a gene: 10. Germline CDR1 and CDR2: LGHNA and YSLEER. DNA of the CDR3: TGCGCCAGCAGCCACGAAGGACAGGGTTGGGGTGAAAAACTGTTTTTT. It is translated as CASSHEGQGWGEKLFF.

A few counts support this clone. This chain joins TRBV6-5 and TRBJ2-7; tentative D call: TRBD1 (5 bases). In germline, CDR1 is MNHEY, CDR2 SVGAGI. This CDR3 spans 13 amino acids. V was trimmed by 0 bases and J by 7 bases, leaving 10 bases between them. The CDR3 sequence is CASSYSSYREQYF. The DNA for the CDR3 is TGTGCCAGCAGTTACTCGAGTTACAGGGAGCAGTACTTC.

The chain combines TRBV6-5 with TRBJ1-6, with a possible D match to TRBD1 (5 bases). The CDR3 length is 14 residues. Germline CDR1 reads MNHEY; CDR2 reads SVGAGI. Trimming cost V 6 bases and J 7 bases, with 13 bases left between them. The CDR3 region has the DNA TGTGCCAGCAGGGGGGAGGCAGGGAATTCACCCCTCCACTTT. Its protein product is CASRGEAGNSPLHF.

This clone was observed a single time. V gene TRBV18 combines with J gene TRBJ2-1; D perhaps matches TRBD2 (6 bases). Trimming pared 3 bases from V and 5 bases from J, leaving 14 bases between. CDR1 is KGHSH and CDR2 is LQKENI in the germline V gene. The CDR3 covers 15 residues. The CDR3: CASSPDGGADNEQFF. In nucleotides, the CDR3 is TGTGCCAGCTCACCCGACGGCGGGGCCGACAATGAGCAGTTCTTC.

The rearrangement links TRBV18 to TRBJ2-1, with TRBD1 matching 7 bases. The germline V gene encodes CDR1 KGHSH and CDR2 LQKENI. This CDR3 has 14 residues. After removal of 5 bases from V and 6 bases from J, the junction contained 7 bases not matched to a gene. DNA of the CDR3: TGTGCCAGCTCAGGCCGGGACAGAAGCAATGAGCAGTTCTTC. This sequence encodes CASSGRDRSNEQFF.

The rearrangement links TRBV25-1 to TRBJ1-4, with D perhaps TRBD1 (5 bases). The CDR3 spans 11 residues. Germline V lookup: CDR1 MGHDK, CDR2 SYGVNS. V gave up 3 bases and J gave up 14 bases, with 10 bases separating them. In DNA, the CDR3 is TGTGCCAGCAGTGAGCCCCAGGGCCTGTTTTTT. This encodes CASSEPQGLFF.

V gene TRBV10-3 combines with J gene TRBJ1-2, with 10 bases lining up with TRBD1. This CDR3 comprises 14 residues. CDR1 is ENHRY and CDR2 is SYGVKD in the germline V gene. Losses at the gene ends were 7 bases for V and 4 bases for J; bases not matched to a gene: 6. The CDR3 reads CAITQDRGGYGYTF. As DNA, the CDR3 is TGTGCCATCACCCAGGACAGGGGGGGCTATGGCTACACCTTC.

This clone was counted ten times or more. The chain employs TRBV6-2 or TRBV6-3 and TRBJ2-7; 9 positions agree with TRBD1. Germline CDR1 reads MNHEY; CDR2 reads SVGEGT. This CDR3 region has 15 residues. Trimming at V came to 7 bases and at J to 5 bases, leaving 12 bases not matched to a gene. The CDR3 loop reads CASTPFRDRAHEQYF. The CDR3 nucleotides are TGTGCCAGCACCCCCTTCCGGGACAGGGCCCACGAGCAGTACTTC.

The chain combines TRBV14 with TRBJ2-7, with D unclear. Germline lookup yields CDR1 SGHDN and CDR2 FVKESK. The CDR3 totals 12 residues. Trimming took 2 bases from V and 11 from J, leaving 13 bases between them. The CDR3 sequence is CASSQTAHSEYF. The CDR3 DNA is TGTGCCAGCAGCCAAACAGCCCACTCGGAGTACTTC.